This T cell receptor beta chain was observed in a study of cytomegalovirus exposure and HLA in healthy donors. Primers for the PCR totalled 60 Vbeta and 13 Jbeta. This table comes from immunoSEQ multiplex PCR, and its TCRdb copy is limited to in-frame clones, with some not included. The sample lists 90,000 to 150,000 clones, 65% to 75% occurring once. For this clone: Its antigen is currently unknown.

Study conclusions and caveats: The only immune exposure information that was available was CMV serostatus.

Sequences were obtained from PBMCs. The receptor comes from a woman aged 45-65 years in good health and CMV-seropositive.

CDR3 sequence: CASKPARGVEQYF. CDR3 sequence (DNA): TGTGCCAGCAAGCCGGCCCGTGGAGTCGAGCAGTACTTC. V and J are TRBV4-2 and TRBJ2-7, with no clear D. Germline loops: CDR1 LGHNA, CDR2 YNFKEQ. The CDR3 covers 13 residues. Trimming shortened V by 7 bases and J by 6 bases, and 16 bases separated the two germline ends.